This T cell receptor beta chain was identified in a study of CD8 T cells in Susac syndrome (dated by TCRdb to the late 2010s). A note on the overall study: Whether CD8+ T cell activation and differentiation in Susac syndrome was antigen driven was tested using repertoire sequencing. What the work shows at the level of the full study, not this receptor alone: The TCR sequencing and HLA analysis was acknowledged to have included a relatively small number of individuals.

Inclusive of the bounding cysteine and phenylalanine, the CDR3 is 15 residues long. The sequence is cut down to CDR3 DNA, 45 bases in frame from base 1. V lost 3 bases and J lost 1 base; the stretch between them is 13 bases long. The germline V gene specifies SGHRS as CDR1 and YFSETQ as CDR2. About this clonotype itself: Its specific antigen is unknown. Base qualities were left out, and no much larger clone turns up one base away.

Peripheral blood CD8+ and CD4+ T cells from healthy donors, Susac syndrome patients and multiple sclerosis patients were profiled by high-throughput TCR beta sequencing. Multiple sclerosis controls were treatment-naive patients with stable or active relapsing-remitting disease fulfilling revised McDonald criteria. CD8+ TEMRA cells were enriched by FACS, while bulk CD8+ and CD4+ T cells were purified by magnetic negative isolation. Blood was collected in EDTA tubes and processed within 24 hours, with PBMCs isolated through density gradient centrifugation. PBMCs intended for TCR sequencing were cryopreserved in liquid nitrogen and were subsequently thawed in a 37 degrees C water bath. The sorted or isolated CD4+, CD8+ and CD8+ TEMRA cells had a purity of 90% or higher. RNA was extracted using the RNeasy kit, and roughly 0.45 to 1 ug of the RNA was reverse transcribed with random hexamers. TCR beta CDR3 regions were amplified with the immunoSEQ multiplex PCR assay covering 54 Vbeta and 13 Jbeta segments. Bias from PCR amplification was corrected by using a synthetic template baseline for primer optimization and for computational correction. Turning to the authors' computational methods: Reads were annotated to V, D and J genes according to IMGT and were analyzed with immunoSEQ Analyzer, with only productive sequences retained. Clonality was calculated as one minus the Shannon entropy normalized by log2 of the number of productive unique sequences. Public and private clones were assessed among the 100 most prevalent clones of each patient and control. A clone was defined as Susac-specific if it was absent from the healthy and MS cohorts, from 1052 published viral clones and from other ImmuneACCESS disease sequences. The raw public data were reprocessed by TCRdb itself: fastp quality trimming at Q25, MiXCR clonotype calling, in-frame beta chains only. Each entry is one CDR3 protein sequence, shown with its most common DNA and genes. TCRdb assigned the V and J calls; the authors' analysis was not used. The sample table records around 120,000 distinct CDR3 sequences; roughly 94% of these occur just once. Around 0.12% of the sample comes from the top ten.

Material for sequencing was CD4+ T cells from PBMCs. This chain joins TRBV5-1 to TRBJ1-1, with a tentative D gene TRBD1 over 5 matching bases. The clonotype was recovered from a human donor with multiple sclerosis. The nucleotide sequence is TGCGCCAGCAGCTCAAGACCCCAGGGGAACACTGAAGCTTTCTTT. Translated, it reads CASSSRPQGNTEAFF.